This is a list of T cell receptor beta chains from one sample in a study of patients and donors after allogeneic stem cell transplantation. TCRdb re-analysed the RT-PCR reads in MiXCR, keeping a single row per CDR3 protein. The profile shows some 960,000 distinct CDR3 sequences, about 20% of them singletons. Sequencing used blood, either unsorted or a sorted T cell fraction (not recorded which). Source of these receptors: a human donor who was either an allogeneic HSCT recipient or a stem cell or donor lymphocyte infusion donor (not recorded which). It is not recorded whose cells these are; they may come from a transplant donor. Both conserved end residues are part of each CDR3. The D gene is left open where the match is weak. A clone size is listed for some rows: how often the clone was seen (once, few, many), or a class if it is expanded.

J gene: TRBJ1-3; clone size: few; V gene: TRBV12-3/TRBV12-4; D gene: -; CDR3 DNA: TGTGCCAGCATGGGGAGACGGAGAGGCTCTGGAAACACCATATATTTT; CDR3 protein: CASMGRRRGSGNTIYF
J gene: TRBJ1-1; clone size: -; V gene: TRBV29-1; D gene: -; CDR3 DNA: TGCAGCGTTGCTACTGGGGGGGGCGGCACTGAAGCTTTCTTT; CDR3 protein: CSVATGGGGTEAFF
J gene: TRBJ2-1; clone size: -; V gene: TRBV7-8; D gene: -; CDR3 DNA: TGTGCCAGCAGCCAGGCCTTTCTTGTCCATGAGCAGTTCTTC; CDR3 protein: CASSQAFLVHEQFF
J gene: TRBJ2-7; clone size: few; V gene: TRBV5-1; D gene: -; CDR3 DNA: TGCGCCAGCAGCTCGCCGTATTCCTACGAGCAGTACTTC; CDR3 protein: CASSSPYSYEQYF
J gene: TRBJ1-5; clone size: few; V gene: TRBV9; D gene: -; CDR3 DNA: TGTGCCAGCAGCGTAGACAGCCAGCCTCAGCCCCAGCATTTT; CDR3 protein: CASSVDSQPQPQHF
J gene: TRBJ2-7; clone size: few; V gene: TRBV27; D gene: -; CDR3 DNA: TGTGCCAGCAGTTATCGCAGTTTGTACGAGCAGTACTTC; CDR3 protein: CASSYRSLYEQYF
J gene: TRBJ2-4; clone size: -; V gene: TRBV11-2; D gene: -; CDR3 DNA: TGTGCCAGCAGCTTAGATCTCGGCAGCCAAAACATTCAGTACTTC; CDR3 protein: CASSLDLGSQNIQYF
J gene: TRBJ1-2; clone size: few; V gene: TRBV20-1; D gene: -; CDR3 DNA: TGCAGTGCTCCCTCGATTGTTAACTATGGCTACACCTTC; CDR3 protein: CSAPSIVNYGYTF
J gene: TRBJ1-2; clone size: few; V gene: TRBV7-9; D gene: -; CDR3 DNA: TGTGCCAGCAGCTTAACGAAGGGGGGATTAAATGGCTACACCTTC; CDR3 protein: CASSLTKGGLNGYTF
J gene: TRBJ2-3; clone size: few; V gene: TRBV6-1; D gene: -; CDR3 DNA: TGTGCCAGCAGATATCGACAAGCCACAGATACGCAGTATTTT; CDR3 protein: CASRYRQATDTQYF
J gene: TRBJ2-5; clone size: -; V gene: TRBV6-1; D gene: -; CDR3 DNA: TGTGCCAGTCTACCGGCGGGCGAACCAGAGACCCAGTACTTC; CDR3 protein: CASLPAGEPETQYF
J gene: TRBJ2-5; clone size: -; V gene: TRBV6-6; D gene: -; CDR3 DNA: TGTGCCAGCACCCCCTTCGGGGAGACCCAGTACTTC; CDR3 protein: CASTPFGETQYF
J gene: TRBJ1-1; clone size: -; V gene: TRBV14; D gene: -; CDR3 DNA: TGTGCCAGCAGCCCGAGAGGGAACGTCATGAACACTGAAGCTTTCTTT; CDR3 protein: CASSPRGNVMNTEAFF
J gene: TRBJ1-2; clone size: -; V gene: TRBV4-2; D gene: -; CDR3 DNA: TGTGCCAGCAGCCAAACAGAGTTAGCCTATGGCTACACCTTC; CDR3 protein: CASSQTELAYGYTF
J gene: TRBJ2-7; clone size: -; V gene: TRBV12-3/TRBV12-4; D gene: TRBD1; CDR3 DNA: TGTGCCAGCAGTTTCCGCTCTGGGACAGGGTTGGACGAGCAGTACTTC; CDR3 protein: CASSFRSGTGLDEQYF
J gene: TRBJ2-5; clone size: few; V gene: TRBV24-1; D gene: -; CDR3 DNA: TGTGCCACCGGAGAAGGGCAAGAGACCCAGTACTTC; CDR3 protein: CATGEGQETQYF
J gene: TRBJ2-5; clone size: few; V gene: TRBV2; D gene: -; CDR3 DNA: TGTGCCAGCAGTGAAGCGCGAGGGCCGAGACAAGAGACCCAGTACTTC; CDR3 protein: CASSEARGPRQETQYF
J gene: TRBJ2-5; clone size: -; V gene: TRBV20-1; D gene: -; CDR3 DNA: TGCAGTGCGGGCCGGGAAGAGACCCAGTACTTC; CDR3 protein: CSAGREETQYF
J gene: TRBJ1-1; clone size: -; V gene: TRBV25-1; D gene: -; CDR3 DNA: TGTGCCAGCAGTGAAGGGGGTCGGGGGCACAGTCGGACTGAAGCTTTCTTT; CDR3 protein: CASSEGGRGHSRTEAFF
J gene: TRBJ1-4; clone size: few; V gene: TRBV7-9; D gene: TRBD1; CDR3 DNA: TGTGCCAGCAGCTTCAGTATCTGGGACAGGGGAGGCAAACTGTTTTTT; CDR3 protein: CASSFSIWDRGGKLFF
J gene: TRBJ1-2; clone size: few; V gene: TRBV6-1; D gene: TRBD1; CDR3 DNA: TGTGCCAGCAGTGTTCTGACAGGGGATCGGTACTATGGCTACACCTTC; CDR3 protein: CASSVLTGDRYYGYTF
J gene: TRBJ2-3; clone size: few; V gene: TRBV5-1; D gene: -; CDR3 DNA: TGCGCCAGCAGAGGTGTCATTAGCACAGATACGCAGTATTTT; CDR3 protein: CASRGVISTDTQYF
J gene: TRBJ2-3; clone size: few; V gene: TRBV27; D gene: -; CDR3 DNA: TGTGCCAGCAGTTTAGCGGGGCTGGGGGATACGCAGTATTTT; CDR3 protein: CASSLAGLGDTQYF
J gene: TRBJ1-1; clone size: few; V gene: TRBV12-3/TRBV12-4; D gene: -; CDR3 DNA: TGTGCCAGCAGTTTAAAGCGGGGACAAAACACTGAAGCTTTCTTT; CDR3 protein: CASSLKRGQNTEAFF
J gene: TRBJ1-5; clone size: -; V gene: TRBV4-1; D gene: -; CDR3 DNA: TGCGCCAGCAGCCACGGACAGTTCGGTCAGCCCCAGCATTTT; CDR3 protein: CASSHGQFGQPQHF
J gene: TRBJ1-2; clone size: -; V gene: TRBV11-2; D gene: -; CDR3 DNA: TGTGCCAGCAGCTTAGGGCGGACCAATGGCTACACCTTC; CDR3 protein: CASSLGRTNGYTF
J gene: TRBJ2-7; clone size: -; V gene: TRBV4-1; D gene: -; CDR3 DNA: TGCGCCAGCAGCCTACCCCCCGGGCGGGGTTCGGTCTACGAGCAGTACTTC; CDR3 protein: CASSLPPGRGSVYEQYF
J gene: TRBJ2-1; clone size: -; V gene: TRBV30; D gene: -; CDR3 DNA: TGTGCCTGGAGTAGGGGGGTTAGTGAGCAGTTCTTC; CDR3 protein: CAWSRGVSEQFF
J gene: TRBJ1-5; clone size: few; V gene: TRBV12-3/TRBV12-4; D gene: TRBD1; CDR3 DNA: TGTGCCAGCAGTTTAGGGGCCTCCGGGACAGTAATAAATCAGCCCCAGCATTTT; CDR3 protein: CASSLGASGTVINQPQHF
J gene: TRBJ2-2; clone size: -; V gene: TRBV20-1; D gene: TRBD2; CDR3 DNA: TGCAGTGCTAGTGTTCTAGCGGAGAACACCGGGGAGCTGTTTTTT; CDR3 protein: CSASVLAENTGELFF